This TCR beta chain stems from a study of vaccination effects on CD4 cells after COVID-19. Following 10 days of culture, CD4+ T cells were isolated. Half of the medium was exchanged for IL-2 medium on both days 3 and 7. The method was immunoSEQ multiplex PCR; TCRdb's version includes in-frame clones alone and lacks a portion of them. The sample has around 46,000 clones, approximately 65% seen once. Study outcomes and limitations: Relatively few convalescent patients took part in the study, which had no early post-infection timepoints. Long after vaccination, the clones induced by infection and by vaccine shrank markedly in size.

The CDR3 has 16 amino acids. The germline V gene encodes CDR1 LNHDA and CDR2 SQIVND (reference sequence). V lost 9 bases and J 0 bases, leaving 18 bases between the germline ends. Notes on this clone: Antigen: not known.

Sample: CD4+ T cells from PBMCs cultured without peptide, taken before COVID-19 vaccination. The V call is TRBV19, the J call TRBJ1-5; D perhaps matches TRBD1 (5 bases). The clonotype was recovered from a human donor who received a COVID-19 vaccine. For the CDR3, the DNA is TGTGCCAGCGCCTTAGAGGGGCCGTATAGCAATCAGCCCCAGCATTTT. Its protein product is CASALEGPYSNQPQHF.